This TCR beta chain was captured by sequencing in a study of cytomegalovirus exposure and HLA in healthy donors. Germline V gives CDR1 MNHEY, CDR2 SMNVEV (reference sequence). The CDR3 is 13 residues long. V lost 8 bases, J lost 1 base, and 10 bases lay in between. Study-wide results and limits: There were some 150 TCR beta chains listed as cytomegalovirus-associated. Among the CMV-associated chains, a few were confirmed in vitro as specific for CMV antigens. It was found in a later analysis that first-cohort TCR clusters tended to co-occur in the approximately 130 validation repertoires.

Some clones are missing from TCRdb's copy, which holds only in-frame ones; the method was immunoSEQ multiplex PCR. The data hold hundreds of thousands of clones, with 87% observed a single time. As concerns this clone: Its antigen is not identified.

The chain couples TRBV27 to TRBJ2-3, with unresolved D. This TCR was recovered from a man aged 18 to 29 in good health and CMV-seronegative. The sequenced sample consisted of PBMCs. CDR3 amino acids: CASAVFRTDTQYF. The CDR3 nucleotides are TGTGCCAGCGCGGTATTTCGCACAGATACGCAGTATTTT.